This entry concerns a single TCR beta chain. Per the authors' pipeline: Cell counts per sample came from amplifying reference gene primers. Measured with immunoSEQ multiplex PCR; TCRdb has only the in-frame clones, and not every one. D and trimming were read from the DNA, whereas the V and J calls and clone size are those reported in that table. Of around 100,000 clones in the sample, less than 85% were seen once. CDR3 length: 13 residues. Trimming took off 3 bases at V and 6 bases at J, with 13 bases between the two ends. Germline V CDR1 and CDR2: DFQATT, SNEGSKA (reference sequence). This record comes from a study of blood T cell repertoires in COVID-19. Study as a whole: T cells, B-cell-depleted T cells, or PBMCs supplied cDNA or gDNA.

The source is a human donor in a cohort sampled during active COVID-19. Sequenced input: peripheral blood. The chain couples TRBV20-1 to TRBJ2-3; D may be TRBD2 (5 bases). The CDR3 bases are TGCAGTGCTAGTGGAGGATTTGCGGATACGCAGTATTTT. Translating gives CSASGGFADTQYF.